There are a few counts of the clone carrying this T cell receptor (beta chain). One junction end does not reproduce the germline sequence, and a read error may be involved. Here immunoSEQ multiplex PCR was the method, and the copy in TCRdb shows in-frame clones only, minus some. The table lists tens of thousands of clones, about 91% of them singletons. This specimen comes from a study of control samples from healthy donors and cancer patients. CDR3 length: 14 amino acids. CDR1 is ENHRY and CDR2 is SYGVKD in the germline V gene. This receptor was identified in a man aged 25-40 years with colorectal cancer. V gene TRBV10-3 combines with J gene TRBJ2-7; 8 bases match TRBD2. The sequencing sample was made of PBMCs. The CDR3 coding sequence is TGTGCCATCAGTGAGTCGCGGGGCGGGGGGCGTCGTGACTTC. Residues: CAISESRGGGRRDF.